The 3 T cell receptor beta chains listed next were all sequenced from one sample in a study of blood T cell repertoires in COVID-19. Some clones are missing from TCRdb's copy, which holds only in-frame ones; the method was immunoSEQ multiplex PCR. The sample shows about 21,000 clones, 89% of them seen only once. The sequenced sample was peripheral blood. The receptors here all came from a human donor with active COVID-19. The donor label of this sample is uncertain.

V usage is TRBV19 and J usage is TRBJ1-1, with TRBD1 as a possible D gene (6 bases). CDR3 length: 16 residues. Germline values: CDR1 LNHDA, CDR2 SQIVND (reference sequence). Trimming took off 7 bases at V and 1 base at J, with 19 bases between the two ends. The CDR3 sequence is CASISLPGHRNTEAFF. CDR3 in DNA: TGTGCCAGTATCTCCCTGCCGGGACACAGGAACACTGAAGCTTTCTTT.

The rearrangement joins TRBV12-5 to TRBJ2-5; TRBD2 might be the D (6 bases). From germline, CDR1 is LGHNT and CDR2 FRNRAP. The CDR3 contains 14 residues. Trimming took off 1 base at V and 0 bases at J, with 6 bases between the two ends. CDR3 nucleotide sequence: TGTGCTAGTGGTTTGGGGGACTACCAAGAGACCCAGTACTTC. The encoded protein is CASGLGDYQETQYF.

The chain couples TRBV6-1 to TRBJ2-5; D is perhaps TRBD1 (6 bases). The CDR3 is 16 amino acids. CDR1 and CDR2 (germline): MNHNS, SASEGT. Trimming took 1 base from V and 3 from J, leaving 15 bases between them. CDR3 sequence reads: CASSEVAGTQKETQYF. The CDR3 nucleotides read TGTGCCAGCAGTGAAGTGGCAGGGACACAAAAAGAGACCCAGTACTTC.